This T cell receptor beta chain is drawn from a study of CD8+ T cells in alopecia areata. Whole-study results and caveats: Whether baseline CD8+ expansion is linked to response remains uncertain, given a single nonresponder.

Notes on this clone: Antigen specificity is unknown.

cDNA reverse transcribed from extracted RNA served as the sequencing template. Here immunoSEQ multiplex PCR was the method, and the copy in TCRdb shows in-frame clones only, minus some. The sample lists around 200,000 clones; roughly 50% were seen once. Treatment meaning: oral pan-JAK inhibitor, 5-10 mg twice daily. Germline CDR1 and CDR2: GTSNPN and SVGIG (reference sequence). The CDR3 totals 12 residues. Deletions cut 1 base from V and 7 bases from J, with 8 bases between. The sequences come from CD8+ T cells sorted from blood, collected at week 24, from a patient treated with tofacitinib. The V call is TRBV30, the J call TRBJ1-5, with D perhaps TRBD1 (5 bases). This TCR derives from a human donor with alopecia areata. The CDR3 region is CAWSGPGQPQHF. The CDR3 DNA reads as TGTGCCTGGAGTGGCCCAGGGCAGCCCCAGCATTTT.